This TCR beta chain was recovered during a study of blood T cell repertoires in COVID-19. As for the study in general: The study drew acute and convalescent COVID-19 samples from the United States, Italy and Spain.

As handled by the study authors: Amplifying reference gene primers gave estimates of nucleated cell counts. Clones were read by immunoSEQ multiplex PCR, and TCRdb kept only the in-frame ones, dropping some. The DNA gave D and trimming, while V, J and clone size come from that table. The sample shows 60,000 to 100,000 clones, about 90% of them seen only once. CDR1 and CDR2 (germline): SGHNT, YENEEA. The CDR3 spans 15 residues. Trimming removed 1 base from V and 2 bases from J, with 8 bases in between. Sequencing was carried out using peripheral blood. The genes are TRBV11-3 and TRBJ2-2, with D unresolved. This receptor was taken from a man aged 50-60 years with active COVID-19. The CDR3 spells CASSLGGSNTGELFF. The CDR3 nucleotides read TGTGCCAGCAGCTTAGGCGGTTCAAACACCGGGGAGCTGTTTTTT.